A selection of T cell receptor beta chains follows, all from one sample in a study of T cell repertoires in cytomegalovirus infection. TCRdb used MiXCR to reprocess the reads, holding one entry per CDR3 protein. The sample includes 150,000 to 200,000 distinct CDR3 sequences, 28% of them seen just once. The specimen was PBMCs. The receptor set was obtained from a human donor in good health (CMV status not recorded). Some clones in this sample may be carry-over from other donors' samples. Both conserved end residues are part of each CDR3. The D gene is left open where the match is weak. Only some rows state a clone size, as once, few, many or a class for expanded clones.

clone_size j_call d_call v_call cdr3_aa cdr3_nt
- TRBJ1-1 - TRBV7-3 CASSPRGGVNTEAFF TGTGCCAGCAGCCCACGGGGGGGGGTGAACACTGAAGCTTTCTTT
- TRBJ2-4 - TRBV5-5 CASRPGELRLAKNIQYF TGTGCCAGCAGACCCGGCGAGCTGCGACTAGCCAAAAACATTCAGTACTTC
- TRBJ2-3 - TRBV6-1 CASSDQGSTDTQYF TGTGCCAGCAGTGATCAGGGAAGCACAGATACGCAGTATTTT
few TRBJ2-7 TRBD2 TRBV2 CASSDGLAGAYEQYF TGTGCCAGCAGTGACGGGTTAGCGGGGGCCTACGAGCAGTACTTC
once TRBJ1-2 - TRBV18 CASSTANYGYTF TGTGCCAGCTCAACAGCTAACTATGGCTACACCTTC
few TRBJ2-7 TRBD1 TRBV20-1 CSALPGQGADEQYF TGCAGTGCTTTGCCGGGACAGGGGGCCGACGAGCAGTACTTC
many TRBJ2-3 TRBD1 TRBV7-2 CASRSTGRTDTQYF TGTGCCAGCAGGTCGACAGGGCGGACAGATACGCAGTATTTT
- TRBJ1-5 TRBD1 TRBV20-1 CSAADRGQPFNQPQHF TGCAGTGCCGCGGACAGGGGCCAACCTTTCAATCAGCCCCAGCATTTT
few TRBJ1-1 - TRBV30 CAWSRGAITEAFF TGTGCCTGGAGTAGAGGGGCGATCACTGAAGCTTTCTTT
- TRBJ1-2 - TRBV7-9 CASGSFYGYTF TGTGCCAGCGGTTCTTTCTATGGCTACACCTTC
- TRBJ2-7 TRBD1 TRBV6-6 CASSVVGTETKEQYF TGTGCCAGCAGTGTAGTAGGGACAGAGACTAAGGAGCAGTACTTC
few TRBJ2-5 TRBD1 TRBV7-9 CASSPWTGQGQETQYF TGTGCCAGCAGCCCTTGGACAGGTCAGGGTCAAGAGACCCAGTACTTC
many TRBJ1-3 - TRBV7-2 CASSTWAPSGNTIYF TGTGCCAGCAGCACCTGGGCCCCCTCTGGAAACACCATATATTTT
- TRBJ1-1 - TRBV19 CASTQLWGGNTEAFF TGTGCCAGTACCCAACTGTGGGGAGGGAACACTGAAGCTTTCTTT
few TRBJ1-1 - TRBV12-3/TRBV12-4 CASSPGYKGTEAFF TGTGCCAGCAGTCCAGGATACAAGGGGACTGAAGCTTTCTTT
few TRBJ1-4 - TRBV7-2 CASSPGLYIEKLFF TGTGCCAGCAGCCCGGGACTATATATAGAAAAACTGTTTTTT
- TRBJ1-2 - TRBV19 CASSRAGPYGYTF TGTGCCAGTAGTCGGGCAGGGCCCTATGGCTACACCTTC
- TRBJ2-1 TRBD1 TRBV7-3 CASSPGQGWNNEQFF TGTGCCAGCAGCCCGGGACAGGGGTGGAACAATGAGCAGTTCTTC
few TRBJ1-2 TRBD1 TRBV5-1 CASSLGQGLYGYTF TGCGCCAGCAGCTTGGGACAGGGACTCTATGGCTACACCTTC
many TRBJ1-1 - TRBV7-2 CASSLEGGHSEAFF TGTGCCAGCAGCTTAGAGGGCGGGCACTCTGAAGCTTTCTTT
- TRBJ2-7 - TRBV10-3 CAIRDSSYEQYF TGTGCCATCAGGGACAGCTCCTACGAGCAGTACTTC
- TRBJ1-4 - TRBV18 CASSVLPREKLFF TGTGCCAGCTCGGTTCTACCCCGTGAAAAACTGTTTTTT
- TRBJ1-2 - TRBV20-1 CSARDRDYGYTF TGCAGTGCTAGAGACAGGGACTATGGCTACACCTTC
few TRBJ2-1 TRBD1 TRBV7-2 CASSPYRGNEQFF TGTGCCAGCAGCCCATACAGGGGCAATGAGCAGTTCTTC
- TRBJ2-7 - TRBV7-6 CASSFLGSAADEQYF TGTGCCAGCAGCTTTTTAGGTTCGGCGGCAGACGAGCAGTACTTC
- TRBJ1-1 - TRBV30 CAWRRAEAFF TGTGCCTGGAGGAGGGCTGAAGCTTTCTTT
- TRBJ2-7 TRBD1 TRBV7-2 CASSLGTGGRREQYF TGTGCCAGCAGCTTAGGGACAGGGGGCCGTCGCGAGCAGTACTTC
many TRBJ1-2 - TRBV11-2 CASSSNGRRGYTF TGTGCCAGCAGCTCGAATGGACGTCGGGGCTACACCTTC
many TRBJ1-2 TRBD1 TRBV7-2 CASSPTGSYGYTF TGTGCCAGCAGCCCGACAGGGAGCTATGGCTACACCTTC
- TRBJ1-3 - TRBV4-1 CASSQERRENTIYF TGCGCCAGCAGCCAAGAAAGACGAGAAAACACCATATATTTT
many TRBJ2-1 TRBD1 TRBV15 CATSPQEKGADLF TGTGCCACCAGCCCTCAAGAAAAGGGGGCGGATCTCTTC
- TRBJ1-1 TRBD1 TRBV5-1 CASSHRTTQDRDGSEAFF TGCGCCAGCAGCCATCGGACCACCCAAGACAGGGACGGCAGTGAAGCTTTCTTT
- TRBJ1-1 TRBD1 TRBV9 CASSVDGTGNTEAFF TGTGCCAGCAGCGTAGATGGGACAGGGAACACTGAAGCTTTCTTT
- TRBJ2-4 TRBD1 TRBV4-3 CASSQARDRTDIQYF TGCGCCAGCAGCCAAGCCCGGGACAGGACGGACATTCAGTACTTC
- TRBJ1-5 - TRBV7-2 CASSLEEDGQPQHF TGTGCCAGCAGCTTAGAGGAGGATGGTCAGCCCCAGCATTTT
few TRBJ1-6 TRBD1 TRBV2 CASSRQGVGNSPLHF TGTGCCAGCAGCCGACAGGGGGTGGGTAATTCACCCCTCCACTTT
many TRBJ2-5 - TRBV2 CAGGRPLEETQYF TGTGCCGGGGGGAGGCCTTTAGAAGAGACCCAGTACTTC
- TRBJ2-1 - TRBV19 CASSPSINSNEQFF TGTGCCAGTAGCCCCTCCATCAATTCTAATGAGCAGTTCTTC
once TRBJ2-1 - TRBV5-4 CASSLGNGDEQFF TGTGCCAGCAGCTTGGGGAATGGAGACGAGCAGTTCTTC
few TRBJ1-6 - TRBV11-2 CATTLRSTARNSPLHF TGTGCCACAACTCTTAGGTCGACAGCTCGGAATTCACCCCTCCACTTT
- TRBJ1-1 - TRBV7-2 CASSSPTNTEAFF TGTGCCAGCAGCTCCCCAACGAACACTGAAGCTTTCTTT
- TRBJ1-4 - TRBV5-4 CASSPDQRGYEKLFF TGTGCCAGCAGCCCCGACCAGCGGGGCTATGAAAAACTGTTTTTT
- TRBJ1-5 - TRBV29-1 CSVGGEWNQPQHF TGCAGCGTTGGAGGGGAGTGGAATCAGCCCCAGCATTTT
- TRBJ1-2 - TRBV10-3 CAISESGPAGWNGYTF TGTGCCATCAGTGAGTCGGGGCCCGCAGGCTGGAATGGCTACACCTTC
- TRBJ1-6 - TRBV12-3/TRBV12-4 CASSPRQSSYNSPLHF TGTGCCAGCAGTCCTCGACAAAGCTCCTATAATTCACCCCTCCACTTT
- TRBJ1-1 - TRBV7-2 CASSLWGVSGSTEAFF TGTGCCAGCAGCTTATGGGGGGTTTCGGGAAGCACTGAAGCTTTCTTT
- TRBJ2-2 TRBD2 TRBV7-8 CASSSRTSRTGELFF TGTGCCAGCAGCTCCAGGACTAGCAGGACCGGGGAGCTGTTTTTT
- TRBJ2-1 TRBD2 TRBV6-1 CASSGLAGEQFF TGTGCCAGCAGTGGACTAGCAGGTGAGCAGTTCTTC
many TRBJ1-1 - TRBV11-2 CASSLKFGLVNTEAFF TGTGCCAGCAGCTTAAAATTCGGGCTAGTGAACACTGAAGCTTTCTTT
many TRBJ1-2 - TRBV7-8 CASSPRAGFWVNYGYTF TGTGCCAGCAGCCCCCGCGCAGGGTTTTGGGTTAACTATGGCTACACCTTC
- TRBJ1-2 - TRBV18 CASSPGQPRGYGYTF TGTGCCAGCTCACCGGGACAACCGCGGGGCTATGGCTACACCTTC
many TRBJ1-1 - TRBV7-8 CASSLALQAVGDTEAFF TGTGCCAGCAGCTTAGCTCTCCAGGCGGTCGGGGACACTGAAGCTTTCTTT
- TRBJ1-6 TRBD1 TRBV7-9 CASSDYRGALHF TGTGCCAGCAGCGACTACAGGGGGGCCCTCCACTTT
many TRBJ2-3 - TRBV12-3/TRBV12-4 CASRPRRRAGDTQYF TGTGCCAGCAGACCGAGGCGGAGGGCGGGGGATACGCAGTATTTT
- TRBJ2-5 - TRBV7-2 CASSLRGRETRYF TGTGCCAGCAGCTTGCGGGGGCGGGAGACCCGGTACTTC